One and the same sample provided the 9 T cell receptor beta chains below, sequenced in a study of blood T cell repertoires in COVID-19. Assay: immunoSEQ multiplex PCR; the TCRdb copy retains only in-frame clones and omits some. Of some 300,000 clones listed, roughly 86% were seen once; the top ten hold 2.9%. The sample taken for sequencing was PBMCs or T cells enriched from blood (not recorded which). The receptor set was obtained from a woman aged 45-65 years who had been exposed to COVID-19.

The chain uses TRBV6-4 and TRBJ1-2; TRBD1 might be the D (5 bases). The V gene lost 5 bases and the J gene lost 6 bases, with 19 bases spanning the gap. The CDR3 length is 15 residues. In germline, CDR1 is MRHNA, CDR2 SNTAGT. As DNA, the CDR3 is TGTGCCAGCAGTAGAGGTCTGGGGGGTAGCGATGGCTACACCTTC. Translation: CASSRGLGGSDGYTF.

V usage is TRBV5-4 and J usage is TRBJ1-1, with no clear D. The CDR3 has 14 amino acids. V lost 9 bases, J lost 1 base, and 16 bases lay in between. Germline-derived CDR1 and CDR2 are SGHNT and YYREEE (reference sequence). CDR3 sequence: CAMSRLQWNTEAFF. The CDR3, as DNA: TGTGCCATGTCCAGATTACAGTGGAACACTGAAGCTTTCTTT.

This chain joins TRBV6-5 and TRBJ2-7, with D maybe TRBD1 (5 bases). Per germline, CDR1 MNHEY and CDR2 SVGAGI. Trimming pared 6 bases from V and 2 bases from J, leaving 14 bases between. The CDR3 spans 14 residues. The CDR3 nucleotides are TGTGCCAGCAGCCCGAGTACAGGAGCCTACGAGCAGTACTTC. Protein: CASSPSTGAYEQYF.

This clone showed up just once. In DNA form, the CDR3 reads TGCGCCAGCAGCCCGGGACTAGAACCCAGCTCCTACAATGAGCAGTTCTTC. Its protein product is CASSPGLEPSSYNEQFF. V and J are TRBV4-1 and TRBJ2-1; TRBD2 matches at 8 bases. Germline assignment: CDR1 MGHRA and CDR2 YSYEKL. With 4 bases clipped from V and 0 bases from J, the junction kept 8 bases outside the gene matches. This CDR3 is 17 amino acids long.

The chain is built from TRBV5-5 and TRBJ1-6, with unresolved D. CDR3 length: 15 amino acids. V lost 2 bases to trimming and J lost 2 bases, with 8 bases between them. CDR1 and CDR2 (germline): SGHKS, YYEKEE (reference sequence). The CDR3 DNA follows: TGTGCCAGCAGCTTAAATACAGCCTATAATTCACCCCTCCACTTT. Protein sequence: CASSLNTAYNSPLHF.

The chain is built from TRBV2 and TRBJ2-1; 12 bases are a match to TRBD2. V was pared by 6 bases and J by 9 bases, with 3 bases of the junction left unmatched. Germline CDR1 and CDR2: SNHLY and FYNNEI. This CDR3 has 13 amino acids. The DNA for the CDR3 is TGTGCCAGCAGCGGACTAGCGGGGTTTGAGCAGTTCTTC. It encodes CASSGLAGFEQFF.

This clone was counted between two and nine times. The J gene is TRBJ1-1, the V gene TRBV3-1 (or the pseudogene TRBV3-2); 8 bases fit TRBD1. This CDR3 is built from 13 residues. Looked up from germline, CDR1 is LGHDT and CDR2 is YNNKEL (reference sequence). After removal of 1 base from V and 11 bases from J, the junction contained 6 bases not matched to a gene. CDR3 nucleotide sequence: TGTGCCAGCAGCCAAGGCAGGGGGCCCGATGCTTTCTTT. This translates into CASSQGRGPDAFF.

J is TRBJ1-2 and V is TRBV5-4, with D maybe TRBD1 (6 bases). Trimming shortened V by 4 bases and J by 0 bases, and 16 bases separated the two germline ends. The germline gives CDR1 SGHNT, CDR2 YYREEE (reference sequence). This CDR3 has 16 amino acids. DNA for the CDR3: TGTGCCAGCAGCCGGGGGGGCCTGAACGCTAACTATGGCTACACCTTC. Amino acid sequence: CASSRGGLNANYGYTF.

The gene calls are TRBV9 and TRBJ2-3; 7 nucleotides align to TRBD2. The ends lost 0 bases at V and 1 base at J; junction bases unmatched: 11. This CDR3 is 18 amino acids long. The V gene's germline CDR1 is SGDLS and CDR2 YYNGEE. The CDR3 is CASSVEPPSAGGTDTQYF. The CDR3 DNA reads TGTGCCAGCAGCGTAGAACCCCCTAGCGCGGGGGGCACAGATACGCAGTATTTT.